The entry that follows covers one TCR beta chain sequence. The data originate from a study of blood T cell repertoires in COVID-19. About the research overall: Donors in the United States, Italy and Spain gave samples during acute or convalescent COVID-19. Sources were T cells, B-cell-depleted T cells, or PBMCs; the material itself was cDNA or gDNA.

V was trimmed by 1 base and J by 7 bases, leaving 11 bases between them. The length of the CDR3 is 15 residues. Germline V lookup: CDR1 SGHTA, CDR2 FQGNSA. Original handling: The assay estimated nucleated cells by amplifying reference gene primers. Repertoires were generated with immunoSEQ multiplex PCR, while TCRdb's copy carries only in-frame clones and drops some. The V and J calls and clone size are taken from that table; D and trimming were inferred from the DNA. The sample lists 250,000 to 400,000 clones; 85% to 90% were seen once. Seattle patient enrollment occurred during active infection, with longitudinal follow-up thereafter.

This chain connects TRBV7-2 to TRBJ1-6; D remains ambiguous. This sequence was found in a woman aged 25-40 years with COVID-19, enrolled during active disease. Specimen: peripheral blood. CDR3 nucleotides: TGTGCCAGCAGCTTAGGGCGTACGGGGAATTCACCCCTCCACTTT. Translated: CASSLGRTGNSPLHF.